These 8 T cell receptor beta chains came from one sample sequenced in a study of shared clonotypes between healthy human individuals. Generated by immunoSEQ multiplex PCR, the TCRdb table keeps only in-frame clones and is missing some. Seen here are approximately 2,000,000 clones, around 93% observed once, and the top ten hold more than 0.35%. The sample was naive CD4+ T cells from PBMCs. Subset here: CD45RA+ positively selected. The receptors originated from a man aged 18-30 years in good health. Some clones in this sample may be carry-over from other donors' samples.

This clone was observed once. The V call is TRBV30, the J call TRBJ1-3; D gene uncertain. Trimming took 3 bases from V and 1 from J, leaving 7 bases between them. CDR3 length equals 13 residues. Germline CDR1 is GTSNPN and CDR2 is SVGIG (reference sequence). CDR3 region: CAWRWVSGNTIYF. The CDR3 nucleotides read TGTGCCTGGAGGTGGGTTTCTGGAAACACCATATATTTT.

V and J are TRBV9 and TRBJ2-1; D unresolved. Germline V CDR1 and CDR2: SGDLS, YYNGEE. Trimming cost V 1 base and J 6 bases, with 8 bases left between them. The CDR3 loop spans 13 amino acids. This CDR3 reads CASSVSLANEQFF. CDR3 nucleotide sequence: TGTGCCAGCAGCGTAAGTTTAGCCAATGAGCAGTTCTTC.

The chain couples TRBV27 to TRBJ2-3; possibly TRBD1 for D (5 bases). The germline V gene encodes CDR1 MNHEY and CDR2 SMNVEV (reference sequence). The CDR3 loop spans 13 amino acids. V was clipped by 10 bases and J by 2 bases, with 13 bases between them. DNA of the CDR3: TGTGCCACTGCAGGGCAAGCCACAGATACGCAGTATTTT. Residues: CATAGQATDTQYF.

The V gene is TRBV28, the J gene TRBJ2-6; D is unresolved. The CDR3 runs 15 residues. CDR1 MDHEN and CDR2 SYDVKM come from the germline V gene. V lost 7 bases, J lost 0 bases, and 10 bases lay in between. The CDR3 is CASIQTGSGANVLTF. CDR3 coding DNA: TGTGCCAGCATCCAAACCGGCTCTGGGGCCAACGTCCTGACTTTC.

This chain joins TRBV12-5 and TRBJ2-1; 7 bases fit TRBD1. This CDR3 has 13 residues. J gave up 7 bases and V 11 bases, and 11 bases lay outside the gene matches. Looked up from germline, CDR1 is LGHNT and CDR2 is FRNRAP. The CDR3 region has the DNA TGTGCTTCACAGGGGAGAGGCTATAATGAGCAGTTCTTC. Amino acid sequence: CASQGRGYNEQFF.

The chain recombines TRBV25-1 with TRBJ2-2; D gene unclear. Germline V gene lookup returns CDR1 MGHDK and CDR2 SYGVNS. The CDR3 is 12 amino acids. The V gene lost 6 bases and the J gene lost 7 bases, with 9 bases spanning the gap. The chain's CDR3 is CASRGFRGELFF. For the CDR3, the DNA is TGTGCCAGCAGGGGATTCCGCGGGGAGCTGTTTTTT.

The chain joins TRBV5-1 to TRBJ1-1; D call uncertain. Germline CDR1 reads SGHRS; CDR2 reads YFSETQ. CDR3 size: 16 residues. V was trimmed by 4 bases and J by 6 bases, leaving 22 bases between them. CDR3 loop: CASSPGGEGQWAEAFF. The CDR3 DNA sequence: TGCGCCAGCAGCCCCGGCGGGGAGGGTCAATGGGCTGAAGCTTTCTTT.

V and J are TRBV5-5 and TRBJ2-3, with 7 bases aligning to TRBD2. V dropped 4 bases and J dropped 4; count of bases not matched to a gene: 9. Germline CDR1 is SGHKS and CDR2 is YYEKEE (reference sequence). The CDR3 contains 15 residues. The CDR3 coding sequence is TGTGCCAGCAGCGTCGGGACTATACGGGCAGATACGCAGTATTTT. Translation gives CASSVGTIRADTQYF.